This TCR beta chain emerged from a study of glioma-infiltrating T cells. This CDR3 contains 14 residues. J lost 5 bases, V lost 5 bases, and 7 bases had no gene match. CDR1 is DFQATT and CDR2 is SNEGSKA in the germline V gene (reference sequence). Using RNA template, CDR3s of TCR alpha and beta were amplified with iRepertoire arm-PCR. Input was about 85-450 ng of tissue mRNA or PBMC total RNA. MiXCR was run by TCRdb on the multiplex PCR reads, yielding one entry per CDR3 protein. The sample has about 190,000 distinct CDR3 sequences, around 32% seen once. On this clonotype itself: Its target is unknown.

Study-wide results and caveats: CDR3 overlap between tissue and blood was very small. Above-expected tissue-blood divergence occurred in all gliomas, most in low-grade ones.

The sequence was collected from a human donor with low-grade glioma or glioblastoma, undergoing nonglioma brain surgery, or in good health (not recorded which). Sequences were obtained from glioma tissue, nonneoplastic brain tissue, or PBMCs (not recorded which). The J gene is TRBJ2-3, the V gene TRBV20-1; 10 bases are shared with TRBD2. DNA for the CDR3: TGCAGTGCTCCGAGGGCTAGCGGGAGAGATACGCAGTATTTT. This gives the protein CSAPRASGRDTQYF.